This T cell receptor (beta chain) stems from a study of vaccination and CD4 T cells after COVID-19. Study context: As control conditions, cultures were given either a CEFX pool serving as positive control, an HIV-1 Nef pool, or no peptide at all. Findings and caveats of the study: Sampling was limited to relatively few convalescent patients, with no early post-infection timepoints studied. Rising from about 20 to 38, the median of SARS-CoV-2-reactive clonotypes did not change significantly.

An Oncomine TCR Beta short-read assay was used to sequence the DNA from cultured CD4+ T cells. TCRdb itself ran the PCR reads through MiXCR, one entry per CDR3 protein. The sample holds about 10,000 distinct CDR3 sequences, about 50% seen once. Notes on this clonotype: The antigen is undetermined.

Treatment defined: roughly 10-day PBMC culture with coronavirus spike peptide pools or control peptides (ViraFEST assay). Per germline, CDR1 SNHLY and CDR2 FYNNEI. The V and J ends lost 3 bases and 1 base, in that order; junction bases with no gene match: 2. This CDR3 spans 14 amino acids. The material sequenced was CD4+ T cells from blood, cultured in vitro. This TCR was sampled from a human donor who had recovered from COVID-19. The rearrangement links TRBV2 to TRBJ1-1; 7 bases align to TRBD1. The CDR3 DNA reads as TGTGCCAGCAGTGACAGGGGGGCGAACACTGAAGCTTTCTTT. Translating gives CASSDRGANTEAFF.